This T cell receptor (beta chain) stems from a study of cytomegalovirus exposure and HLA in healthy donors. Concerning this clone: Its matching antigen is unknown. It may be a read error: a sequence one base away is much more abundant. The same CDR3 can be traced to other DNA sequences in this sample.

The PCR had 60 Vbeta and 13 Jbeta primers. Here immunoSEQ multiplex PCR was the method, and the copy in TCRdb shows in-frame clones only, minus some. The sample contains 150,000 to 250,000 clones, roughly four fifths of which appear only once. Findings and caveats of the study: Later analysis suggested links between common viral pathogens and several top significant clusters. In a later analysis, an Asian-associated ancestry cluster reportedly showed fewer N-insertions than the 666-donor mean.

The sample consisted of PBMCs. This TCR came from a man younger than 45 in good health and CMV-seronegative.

The CDR3 loop is CASSQDRFTTQGADGYTF. The CDR3 DNA reads TGCGCCAGCAGTCAAGATAGATTTACAACACAGGGGGCCGATGGCTACACCTTC. The chain has TRBV4-1 and TRBJ1-2; TRBD1 aligns across 9 bases. Germline V gene data show CDR1 as MGHRA and CDR2 as YSYEKL. CDR3 length: 18 residues.